Below are 8 T cell receptor beta chains sequenced from a single sample in a study of vaccination effects on CD4 cells after COVID-19. Libraries were prepared by immunoSEQ multiplex PCR; TCRdb keeps only in-frame clonotypes and omits some of them. The table lists about 14,000 clones, approximately 82% of them singletons, with 25% in the top ten. No cognate antigen is known for these TCRs. Pools of viral peptides were used by the ViraFEST assay to expand antigen-specific CD4+ T cells ahead of sequencing. Culture lasted 10 days before CD4+ T cell isolation. The sequencing used CD4+ T cells from PBMCs cultured with HCoV-229E spike peptides, collected before COVID-19 vaccination. Receptors were obtained from a human donor who received a COVID-19 vaccine.

The chain uses TRBV11-2 and TRBJ2-7; 8 nucleotides align to TRBD2. Trimming cost V 2 bases and J 3 bases; bases outside gene matches: 3. The germline CDR1 and CDR2 sequences are SGHAT and FQNNGV. This CDR3 comprises 14 residues. CDR3 region: CASSLTSGLYEQYF. The CDR3 coding sequence is TGTGCCAGCAGCTTAACTAGCGGACTCTACGAGCAGTACTTC.

The chain has TRBV30 and TRBJ1-6, with no clear D. Germline V CDR1 and CDR2: GTSNPN, SVGIG (reference sequence). The CDR3 is made up of 10 amino acids. Trimming stripped 2 bases from V and 13 bases from J, with 6 bases between. The CDR3 sequence is CAWSKPPLHF. The DNA of the CDR3 is TGTGCCTGGAGTAAACCGCCCCTCCACTTT.

The chain employs TRBV30 and TRBJ1-1; 8 bases map to TRBD1. The CDR3 is 16 amino acids. The V gene end was trimmed by 3 bases and the J gene end by 0 bases; junction bases not matched to a gene: 9. Germline-derived CDR1 and CDR2 are GTSNPN and SVGIG (reference sequence). This CDR3 reads CAWRGRQGLMNTEAFF. The CDR3 bases are TGTGCCTGGAGGGGACGACAGGGGCTAATGAACACTGAAGCTTTCTTT.

The J gene is TRBJ2-6, the V gene TRBV12-3 or TRBV12-4, with D uncertain. V was clipped by 6 bases and J by 1 base, with 1 base between them. The CDR3 spans 12 residues. The CDR3 protein is CASRSGANVLTF. The CDR3 coding sequence is TGTGCCAGCAGATCTGGGGCCAACGTCCTGACTTTC.

This clone has just one count. The rearrangement links TRBV28 to TRBJ1-5; D remains unclear. The germline V and J ends were trimmed by 6 bases and 2 bases, with 8 bases remaining between them. In germline, CDR1 is MDHEN, CDR2 SYDVKM. The CDR3 consists of 13 residues. The CDR3 sequence: CASSPRGNQPQHF. The CDR3 nucleotides are TGTGCCAGCAGCCCTCGGGGCAATCAGCCCCAGCATTTT.

By frequency in the sample, this clone is hyperexpanded. V gene TRBV6-5 combines with J gene TRBJ1-2; D is possibly TRBD1 (5 bases). Germline values: CDR1 MNHEY, CDR2 SVGAGI. This CDR3 comprises 14 residues. Trimming removed 6 bases from V and 5 bases from J, with 16 bases in between. The CDR3 region has the DNA TGTGCCAGCAGCGCCCTTCAGGGTGTGTATGGCTACACCTTC. It codes for CASSALQGVYGYTF.

This clone was observed a few times. This chain uses TRBV21-1 with TRBJ2-1; no DNA check was done on the table's D call, TRBD1. TRBV21-1 is termed a pseudogene. CDR3 length: 15 residues. The CDR3 reads CASSTTPGQGCEQFF. The CDR3 DNA sequence: TGTGCCAGCAGCACAACTCCGGGACAGGGATGTGAGCAGTTCTTC.

The chain uses TRBV9 and TRBJ2-3; no firm D call. Germline lookup yields CDR1 SGDLS and CDR2 YYNGEE. This CDR3 has 13 residues. V was shortened by 4 bases and J by 5 bases, with 11 bases between the two germline ends. CDR3 sequence: CASSIATGDTQYF. DNA of the CDR3: TGTGCCAGCAGCATTGCGACGGGAGATACGCAGTATTTT.